The T cell receptor (beta chain) described here comes from a study of molecular identifiers for immune sequencing clone quantification. This clonotype was found a few times. TCRdb re-analysed the PCR reads in MiXCR, keeping a single row per CDR3 protein. The table shows hundreds of thousands of distinct CDR3 sequences, with 20% occurring only once. From germline, CDR1 is MNHNY and CDR2 SVGAGI (reference sequence). CDR3 length: 17 residues. V was pared by 7 bases and J by 0 bases, with 20 bases between. The chain links TRBV6-6 to TRBJ2-3; a weak D match, TRBD2 (5 bases). Specimen: naive CD8+ T cells from blood, with Jurkat cell RNA spiked in. Subset here: FACS-sorted CD8+CD4-CCR7+CD45RA+ naive T cells. This sequence originates from a human donor in good health. Some libraries in this study had Jurkat cell RNA spiked in. The CDR3 DNA is TGTGCCAGCACCGATCCCATGGAGGAAATTAGCACAGATACGCAGTATTTT. Residues: CASTDPMEEISTDTQYF.